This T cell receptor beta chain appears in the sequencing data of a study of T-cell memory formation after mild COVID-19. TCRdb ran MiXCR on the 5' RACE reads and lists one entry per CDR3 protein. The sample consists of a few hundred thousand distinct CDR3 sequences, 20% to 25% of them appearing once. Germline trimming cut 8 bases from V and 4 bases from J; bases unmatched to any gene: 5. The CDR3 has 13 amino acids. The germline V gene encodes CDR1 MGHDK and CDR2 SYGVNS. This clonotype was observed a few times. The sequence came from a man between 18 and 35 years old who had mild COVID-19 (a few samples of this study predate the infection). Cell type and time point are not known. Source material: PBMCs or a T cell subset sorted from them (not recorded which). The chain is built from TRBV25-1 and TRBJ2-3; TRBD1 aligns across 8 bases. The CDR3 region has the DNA TGTGCCAGCGGCGGACAGGGCTCAGATACGCAGTATTTT. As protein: CASGGQGSDTQYF.